These 5 T cell receptor beta chains originate from one sample sequenced in a study of shared T cell receptors in the human thymus. Method: immunoSEQ multiplex PCR; TCRdb's copy keeps in-frame clones and lacks some. The sample includes 640,000 or so clones, over 75% of them seen just once. These same records also appear under a second study, on human thymus T cells.

Sequenced input: thymocytes. The receptors here all came from a boy under two years old with a congenital heart defect.

This chain uses TRBV29-1 with TRBJ1-2; maybe TRBD1 (5 bases). V was pared by 3 bases and J by 6 bases, with 20 bases between. CDR1 and CDR2 (germline): SQVTM, ANQGSEA. CDR3 length equals 15 residues. The CDR3 region has the DNA TGCAGCGTTGAGGATATGGGTCAGGGTTTCGATGGCTACACCTTC. It specifies CSVEDMGQGFDGYTF.

This chain connects TRBV4-1 to TRBJ1-1; D possibly corresponds to TRBD1 (6 bases). V lost 4 bases and J lost 0, with 9 bases in between. Germline CDR1 MGHRA, CDR2 YSYEKL. This CDR3 region has 14 residues. The CDR3 sequence is CASSLGQLNTEAFF. The CDR3 DNA is TGCGCCAGCAGCCTGGGACAACTGAACACTGAAGCTTTCTTT.

This chain uses TRBV4-1 with TRBJ2-7; the D is unclear. The CDR3 extends over 12 amino acids. Germline V lookup: CDR1 MGHRA, CDR2 YSYEKL. Trimming took off 0 bases at V and 5 bases at J, with 5 bases between the two ends. The CDR3 reads CASSQDRNEQYF. The CDR3 bases are TGCGCCAGCAGCCAAGATAGAAACGAGCAGTACTTC.

This clone came up once. This chain links TRBV28 with TRBJ2-7, with 7 bases that match TRBD1. Losses at the gene ends were 5 bases for V and 2 bases for J; bases not matched to a gene: 12. Per the germline V gene, CDR1 is MDHEN and CDR2 is SYDVKM. The CDR3 totals 16 residues. This CDR3 reads CASSPPGRQGPYEQYF. Here the CDR3 DNA reads TGTGCCAGCAGTCCGCCTGGGCGACAGGGTCCCTACGAGCAGTACTTC.

V and J are TRBV15 and TRBJ1-1; D is unresolved. Trimming removed 5 bases at V and 12 bases at J, with 28 bases between. Germline loops: CDR1 LNHNV, CDR2 YYDKDF (reference sequence). The CDR3 consists of 16 residues. The DNA of the CDR3 is TGTGCCACCAGCGAACTCCCCCCATTTAGAAGAGGGAAAACTTTCTTT. This codes for CATSELPPFRRGKTFF.